This passage covers 10 T cell receptor beta chains from one sample sequenced in a study of T cells expressing NK-cell markers. Reprocessing the 5' RACE reads, TCRdb reports a single entry for every CDR3 protein and omits DNA. The sample's table shows 500,000 or so distinct CDR3 sequences. The sequencing sample was made of blood T cells: a sorted CD56 or NKG2C T cell subset, CD4+ or CD8+ T cells, or bulk PBMC T cells (not recorded which). Source of these receptors: a man aged 18-30 years in good health.

CDR3: CATTTGVSYNEQFF. The chain couples TRBV30 to TRBJ2-1; TCRdb reports TRBD1, a call that lacks DNA to check it against. This CDR3 is 14 amino acids long. Germline lookup yields CDR1 GTSNPN and CDR2 SVGIG (reference sequence).

The chain uses TRBV5-5 and TRBJ1-1; TCRdb's assignment of TRBD1 cannot be checked, as there is no DNA. Looked up from germline, CDR1 is SGHKS and CDR2 is YYEKEE (reference sequence). The length of the CDR3 is 14 residues. The CDR3 here is CASSLEKGRTEAFF.

V usage is TRBV7-7 and J usage is TRBJ2-5; without DNA, the TCRdb call of TRBD2 cannot be checked. Per germline, CDR1 SSHAT and CDR2 FNYEAQ (reference sequence). The CDR3 consists of 15 residues. CDR3 sequence: CASSLGTSGTETQYF.

V and J are TRBV12-3 or TRBV12-4 and TRBJ2-1; TCRdb's D call of TRBD2 is untestable without DNA. The CDR3 is made up of 16 amino acids. Here the CDR3 reads CASTLGGGPSYNEQFF.

V gene TRBV9 combines with J gene TRBJ2-1; the TCRdb call, TRBD1, lacks DNA for checking. The CDR3 loop spans 16 amino acids. In germline, CDR1 is SGDLS, CDR2 YYNGEE. This chain's CDR3 is CASSSRGRASYNEQFF.

V and J are TRBV5-1 and TRBJ2-1; the D call of TRBD2 rests on TCRdb alone, since no DNA is present to check it. The CDR3 consists of 17 residues. The germline gives CDR1 SGHRS, CDR2 YFSETQ. CDR3 amino acids: CASSIPSGASSYNEQFF. Filled out from reference TRBV5-1 and TRBJ2-1, the complete variable domain reads KAGVTQTPRYLIKTRGQQVTLSCSPISGHRSVSWYQQTPGQGLQFLFEYFSETQRNKGNFPGRFSGRQFSNSRSEMNVSTLELGDSALYLCASSIPSGASSYNEQFFGPGTRLTVL.

CDR3 sequence: CASSVGDTGQGYQETQYF. The chain has TRBV9 and TRBJ2-5; TCRdb's assignment of TRBD1 cannot be checked, as there is no DNA. From germline, CDR1 is SGDLS and CDR2 YYNGEE. The CDR3 consists of 18 residues.

V and J are TRBV5-1 and TRBJ2-2; TCRdb selects TRBD2, and the lack of DNA leaves this call unchecked. CDR3 length: 16 amino acids. In germline, CDR1 is SGHRS, CDR2 YFSETQ. The CDR3 is CASSLGGGTATGELFF.

The chain combines TRBV7-9 with TRBJ2-1; TCRdb's D gene call, TRBD2, goes unchecked for lack of DNA. CDR3 length: 14 amino acids. CDR1 is SEHNR and CDR2 is FQNEAQ in the germline V gene (reference sequence). The CDR3 protein is CASSLGPHSGEQFF.

The chain uses TRBV4-1 and TRBJ1-4. The CDR3 contains 12 residues. Per germline, CDR1 MGHRA and CDR2 YSYEKL. CDR3 region: CASSQENEKLFF.